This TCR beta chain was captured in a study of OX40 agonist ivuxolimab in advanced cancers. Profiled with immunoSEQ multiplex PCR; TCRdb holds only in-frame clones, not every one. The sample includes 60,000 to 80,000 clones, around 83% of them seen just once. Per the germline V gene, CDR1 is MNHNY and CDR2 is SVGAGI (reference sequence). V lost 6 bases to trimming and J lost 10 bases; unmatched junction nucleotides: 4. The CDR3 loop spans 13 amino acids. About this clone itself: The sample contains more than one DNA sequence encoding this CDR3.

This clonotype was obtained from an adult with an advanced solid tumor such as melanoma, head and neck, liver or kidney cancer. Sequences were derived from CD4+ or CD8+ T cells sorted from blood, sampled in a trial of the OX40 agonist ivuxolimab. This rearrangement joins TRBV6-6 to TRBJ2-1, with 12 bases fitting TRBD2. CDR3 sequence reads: CASSLGLAGEQFF. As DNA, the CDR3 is TGTGCCAGCAGCCTCGGACTAGCGGGAGAGCAGTTCTTC.